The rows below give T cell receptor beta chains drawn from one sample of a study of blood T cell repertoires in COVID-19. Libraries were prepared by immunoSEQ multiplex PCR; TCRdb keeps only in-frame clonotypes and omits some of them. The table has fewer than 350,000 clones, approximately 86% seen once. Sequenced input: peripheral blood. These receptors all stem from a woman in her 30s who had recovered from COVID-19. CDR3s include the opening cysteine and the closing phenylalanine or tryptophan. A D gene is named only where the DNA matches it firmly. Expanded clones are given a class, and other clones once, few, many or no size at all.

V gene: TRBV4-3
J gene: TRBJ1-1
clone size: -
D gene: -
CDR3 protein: CASSQEMESTGNTEAFF
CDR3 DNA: TGCGCCAGCAGCCAAGAAATGGAATCGACTGGGAACACTGAAGCTTTCTTT

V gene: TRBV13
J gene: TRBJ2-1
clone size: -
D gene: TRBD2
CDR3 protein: CASSLGERGGLSEQFF
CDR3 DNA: TGTGCCAGCAGCTTAGGGGAGCGGGGGGGCCTGAGTGAGCAGTTCTTC

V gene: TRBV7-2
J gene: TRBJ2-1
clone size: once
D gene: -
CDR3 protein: CASSFQRRFDEQFF
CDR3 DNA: TGTGCCAGCAGCTTTCAGCGGAGGTTCGATGAGCAGTTCTTC

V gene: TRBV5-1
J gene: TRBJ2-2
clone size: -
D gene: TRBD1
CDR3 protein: CASSLTAGTVGAGELFF
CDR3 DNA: TGCGCCAGCAGCCTGACCGCCGGGACAGTCGGCGCCGGGGAGCTGTTTTTT

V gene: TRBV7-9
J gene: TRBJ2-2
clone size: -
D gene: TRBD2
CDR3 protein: CATDPTSGSTGELFF
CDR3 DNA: TGTGCCACCGATCCGACTAGCGGGAGCACCGGGGAGCTGTTTTTT

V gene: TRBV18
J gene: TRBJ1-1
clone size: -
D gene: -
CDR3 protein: CASSPKAAEAFF
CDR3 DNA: TGTGCCAGCTCACCAAAGGCGGCTGAAGCTTTCTTT

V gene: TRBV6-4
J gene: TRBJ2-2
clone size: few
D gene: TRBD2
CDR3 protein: CASSDGLAGDAGELFF
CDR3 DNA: TGTGCCAGCAGTGACGGTCTAGCGGGAGACGCCGGGGAGCTGTTTTTT

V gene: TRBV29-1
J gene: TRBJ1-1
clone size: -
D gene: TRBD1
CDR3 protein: CSVVDRGGTEAFF
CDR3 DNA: TGCAGCGTTGTGGACAGGGGAGGTACTGAAGCTTTCTTT

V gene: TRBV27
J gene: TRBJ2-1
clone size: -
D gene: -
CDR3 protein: CASSIERVRNNEQFF
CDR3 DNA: TGTGCCAGCAGTATCGAGCGGGTCCGAAACAATGAGCAGTTCTTC

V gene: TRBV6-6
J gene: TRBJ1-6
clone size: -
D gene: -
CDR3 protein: CASRGRDQSPLHF
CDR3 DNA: TGTGCCAGCCGGGGGAGGGACCAGTCACCCCTCCACTTT

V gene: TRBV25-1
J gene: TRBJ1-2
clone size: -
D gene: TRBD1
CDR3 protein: CASSEPDRLYGGYTF
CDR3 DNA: TGTGCCAGCAGTGAACCGGACAGGTTATACGGTGGCTACACCTTC

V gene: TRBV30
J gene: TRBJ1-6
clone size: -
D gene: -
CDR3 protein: CAWSNGGQGSPLHF
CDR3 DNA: TGTGCCTGGAGTAACGGGGGGCAGGGTTCACCCCTCCACTTT

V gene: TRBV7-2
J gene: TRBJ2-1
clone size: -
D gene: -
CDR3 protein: CASSLDASRSFF
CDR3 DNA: TGTGCCAGCAGCTTAGACGCCAGCAGGTCGTTCTTC

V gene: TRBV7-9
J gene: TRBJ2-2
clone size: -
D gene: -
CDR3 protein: CASTVVSARGNTGELFF
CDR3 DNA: TGTGCCAGCACCGTGGTTTCTGCCAGGGGGAACACCGGGGAGCTGTTTTTT

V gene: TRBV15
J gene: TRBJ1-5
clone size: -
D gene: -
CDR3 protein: CATSPGYSNQPQHF
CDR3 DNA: TGTGCCACCTCACCGGGTTATAGCAATCAGCCCCAGCATTTT

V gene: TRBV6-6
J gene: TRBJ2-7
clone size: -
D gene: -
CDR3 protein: CASSQTGSEQYF
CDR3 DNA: TGTGCCAGCAGTCAAACAGGGTCCGAGCAGTACTTC

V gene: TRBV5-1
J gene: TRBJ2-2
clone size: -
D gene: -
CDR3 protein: CASRPGQIRPSNTGELFF
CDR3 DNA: TGCGCCAGCAGACCCGGACAAATTAGGCCCTCGAACACCGGGGAGCTGTTTTTT

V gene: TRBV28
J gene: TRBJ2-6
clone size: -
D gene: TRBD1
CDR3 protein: CASRPGQGGSGANVLTF
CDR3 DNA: TGTGCCAGCAGACCGGGACAGGGGGGCTCTGGGGCCAACGTCCTGACTTTC

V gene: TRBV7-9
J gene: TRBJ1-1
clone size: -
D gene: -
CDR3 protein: CASSLGWGEGTEAFF
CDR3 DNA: TGTGCCAGCAGCTTAGGTTGGGGGGAAGGCACTGAAGCTTTCTTT

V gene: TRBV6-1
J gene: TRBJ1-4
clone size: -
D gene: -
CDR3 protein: CASSEGEVGEKLFF
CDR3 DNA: TGTGCCAGCAGTGAGGGGGAGGTCGGGGAAAAACTGTTTTTT

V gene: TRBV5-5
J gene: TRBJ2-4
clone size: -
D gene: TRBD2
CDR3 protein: CASSGEGYIQYF
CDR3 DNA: TGTGCCAGCTCGGGGGAGGGATACATTCAGTACTTC

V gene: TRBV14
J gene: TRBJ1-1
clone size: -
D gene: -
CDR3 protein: CASSQVTTPGAFF
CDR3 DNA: TGTGCCAGCAGCCAAGTAACAACCCCGGGAGCTTTCTTT

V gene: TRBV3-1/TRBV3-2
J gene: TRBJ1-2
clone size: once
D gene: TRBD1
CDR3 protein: CASSQRSTGGGYTF
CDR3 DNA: TGTGCCAGCAGCCAAAGATCCACAGGGGGCGGCTACACCTTC

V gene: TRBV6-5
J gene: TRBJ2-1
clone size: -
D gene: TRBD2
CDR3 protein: CASRQTSGGANEQFF
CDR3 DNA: TGTGCCAGCAGGCAGACTAGCGGGGGGGCGAATGAGCAGTTCTTC

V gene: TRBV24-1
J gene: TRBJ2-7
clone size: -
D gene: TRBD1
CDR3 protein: CATSDPGTGDYEQYF
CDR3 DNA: TGTGCCACCAGTGATCCTGGGACAGGGGACTACGAGCAGTACTTC

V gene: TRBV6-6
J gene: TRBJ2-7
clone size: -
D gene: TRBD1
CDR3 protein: CASKGQGPYEQYF
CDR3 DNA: TGTGCCAGCAAAGGACAGGGTCCCTACGAGCAGTACTTC

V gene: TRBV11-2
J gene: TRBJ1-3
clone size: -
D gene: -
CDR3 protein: CASSLGLRVGNTIYF
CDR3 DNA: TGTGCCAGCAGCTTAGGCCTCAGGGTTGGAAACACCATATATTTT

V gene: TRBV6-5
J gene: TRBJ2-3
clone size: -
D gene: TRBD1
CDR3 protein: CATLQGADTQYF
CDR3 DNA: TGTGCCACACTACAGGGGGCAGATACGCAGTATTTT

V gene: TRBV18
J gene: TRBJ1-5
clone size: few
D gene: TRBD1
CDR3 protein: CASSPGTGGFGSNQPQHF
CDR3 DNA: TGTGCCAGCTCACCAGGGACAGGGGGATTTGGGAGCAATCAGCCCCAGCATTTT

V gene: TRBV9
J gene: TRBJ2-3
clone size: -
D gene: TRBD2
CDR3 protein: CASSLGTSGSADTQYF
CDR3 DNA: TGTGCCAGCAGCCTCGGGACTAGCGGGAGCGCAGATACGCAGTATTTT

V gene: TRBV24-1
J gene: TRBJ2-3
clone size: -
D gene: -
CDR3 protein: CATSDSLARTQYF
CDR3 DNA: TGTGCCACCAGTGATTCGTTAGCAAGAACGCAGTATTTT

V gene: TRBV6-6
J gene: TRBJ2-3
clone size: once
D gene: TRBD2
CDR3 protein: CASSPSGLAGTDTQYF
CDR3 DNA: TGTGCCAGCAGTCCGTCGGGACTAGCGGGAACAGATACGCAGTATTTT

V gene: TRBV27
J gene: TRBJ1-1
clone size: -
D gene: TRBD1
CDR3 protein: CASTDRGNTEAFF
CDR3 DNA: TGTGCCAGCACAGACAGGGGAAACACTGAAGCTTTCTTT

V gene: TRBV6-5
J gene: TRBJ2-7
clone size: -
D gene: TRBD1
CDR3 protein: CASSYGQGASWEQYF
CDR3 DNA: TGTGCCAGCAGTTACGGGCAGGGGGCTTCCTGGGAGCAGTACTTC

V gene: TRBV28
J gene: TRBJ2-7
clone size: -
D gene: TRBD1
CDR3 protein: CASPSRDRYYEQYF
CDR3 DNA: TGTGCCAGCCCAAGCCGGGACAGATACTACGAGCAGTACTTC

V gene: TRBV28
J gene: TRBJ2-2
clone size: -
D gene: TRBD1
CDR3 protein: CASSFGTANTGELFF
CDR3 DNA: TGTGCCAGCAGTTTCGGGACAGCGAACACCGGGGAGCTGTTTTTT

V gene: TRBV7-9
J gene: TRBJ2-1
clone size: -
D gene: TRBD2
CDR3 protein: CASSQISGSRFGEQFF
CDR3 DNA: TGTGCCAGCAGTCAGATTAGCGGGAGTCGGTTCGGTGAGCAGTTCTTC

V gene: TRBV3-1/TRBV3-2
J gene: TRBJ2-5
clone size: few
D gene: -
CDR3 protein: CASSPLDTHQETQYF
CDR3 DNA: TGTGCCAGCAGCCCCTTGGACACACACCAAGAGACCCAGTACTTC

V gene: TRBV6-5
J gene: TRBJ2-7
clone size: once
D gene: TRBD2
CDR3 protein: CASSYSGRGSSYEQYF
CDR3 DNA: TGTGCCAGCAGTTATAGCGGGAGGGGTAGCTCCTACGAGCAGTACTTC

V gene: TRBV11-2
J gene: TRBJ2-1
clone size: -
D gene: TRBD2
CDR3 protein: CASSWTGTSGGVVEQFF
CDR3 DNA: TGTGCCAGCAGCTGGACCGGGACTAGCGGGGGGGTCGTTGAGCAGTTCTTC

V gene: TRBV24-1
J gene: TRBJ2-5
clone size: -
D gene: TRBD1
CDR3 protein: CATSDLRTGDQETQYF
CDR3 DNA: TGTGCCACCAGTGATTTGCGGACAGGGGACCAAGAGACCCAGTACTTC

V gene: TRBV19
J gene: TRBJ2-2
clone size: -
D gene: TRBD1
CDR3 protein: CASSIRQGGGELFF
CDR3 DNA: TGTGCCAGTAGTATCAGACAGGGCGGGGGGGAGCTGTTTTTT

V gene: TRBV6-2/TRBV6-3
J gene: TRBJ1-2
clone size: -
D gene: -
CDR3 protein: CASSYSTGQRGYTF
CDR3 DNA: TGTGCCAGCAGTTACTCGACCGGACAGCGCGGCTACACCTTC

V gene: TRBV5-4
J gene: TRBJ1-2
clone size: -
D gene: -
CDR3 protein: CASSLAGGPEIYGYTF
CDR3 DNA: TGTGCCAGCAGCTTGGCCGGGGGACCTGAGATCTATGGCTACACCTTC

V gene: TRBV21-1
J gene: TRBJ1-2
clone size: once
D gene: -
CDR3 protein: CASSKGPGVNYGYTF
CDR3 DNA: TGTGCCAGCAGCAAAGGTCCCGGGGTTAACTATGGCTACACCTTC

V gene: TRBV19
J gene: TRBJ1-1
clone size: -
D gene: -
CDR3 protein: CASSIDPYSQAFF
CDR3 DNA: TGTGCCAGTAGTATAGATCCCTACAGTCAAGCTTTCTTT

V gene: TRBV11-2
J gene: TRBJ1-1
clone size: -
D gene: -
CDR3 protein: CASRKLNTEAFF
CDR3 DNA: TGTGCCAGCAGAAAGCTGAACACTGAAGCTTTCTTT

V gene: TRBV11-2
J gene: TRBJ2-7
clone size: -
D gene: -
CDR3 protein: CASSPYAREQYF
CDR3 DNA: TGTGCCAGCAGCCCCTACGCTCGCGAGCAGTACTTC

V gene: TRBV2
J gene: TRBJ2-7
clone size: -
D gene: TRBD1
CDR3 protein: CASSESPGQGDYEQYF
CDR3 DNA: TGTGCCAGCAGTGAAAGCCCGGGACAGGGTGACTACGAGCAGTACTTC

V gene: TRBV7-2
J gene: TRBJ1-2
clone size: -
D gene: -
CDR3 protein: CASSGRDGLGYTF
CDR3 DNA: TGTGCCAGCAGCGGCCGGGATGGTCTTGGCTACACCTTC

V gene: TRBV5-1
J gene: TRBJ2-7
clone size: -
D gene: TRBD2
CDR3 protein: CASSLGGGRSANEQYF
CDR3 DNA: TGCGCCAGCAGCTTGGGGGGAGGGAGGAGTGCGAACGAGCAGTACTTC

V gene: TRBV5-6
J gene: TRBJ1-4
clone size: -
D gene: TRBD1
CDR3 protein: CASSRTTGGEKLFF
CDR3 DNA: TGTGCCAGCAGCCGCACGACAGGGGGAGAAAAACTGTTTTTT

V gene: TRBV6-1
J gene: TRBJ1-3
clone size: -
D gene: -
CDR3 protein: CASSEGHPYSGNTIYF
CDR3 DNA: TGTGCCAGCAGTGAAGGACACCCTTACTCTGGAAACACCATATATTTT

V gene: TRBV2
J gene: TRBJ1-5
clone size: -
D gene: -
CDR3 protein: CASRGGSGQPQHF
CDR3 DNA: TGTGCCAGCAGGGGGGGGAGTGGCCAGCCCCAGCATTTT

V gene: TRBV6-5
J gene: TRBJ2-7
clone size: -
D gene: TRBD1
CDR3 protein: CASSYGGTGPYEQYF
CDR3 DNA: TGTGCCAGCAGTTACGGCGGGACAGGGCCCTACGAGCAGTACTTC

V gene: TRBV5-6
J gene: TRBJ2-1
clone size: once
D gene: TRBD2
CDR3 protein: CASSLVRTGGPPDEQFF
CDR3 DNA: TGTGCCAGCAGCTTGGTTCGAACGGGGGGGCCTCCAGATGAGCAGTTCTTC

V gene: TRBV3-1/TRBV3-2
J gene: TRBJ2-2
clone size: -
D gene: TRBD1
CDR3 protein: CASSSGQGRRTGELFF
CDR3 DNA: TGTGCCAGCAGCTCGGGACAGGGGCGACGAACCGGGGAGCTGTTTTTT

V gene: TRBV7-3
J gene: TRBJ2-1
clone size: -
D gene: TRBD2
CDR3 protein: CASSASNPSGSDNEQFF
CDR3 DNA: TGTGCCAGCAGCGCAAGCAATCCCAGCGGGAGCGACAATGAGCAGTTCTTC

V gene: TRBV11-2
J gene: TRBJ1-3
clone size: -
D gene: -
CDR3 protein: CASSLGGSGNTIYF
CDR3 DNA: TGTGCCAGCAGTCTTGGAGGATCTGGAAACACCATATATTTT

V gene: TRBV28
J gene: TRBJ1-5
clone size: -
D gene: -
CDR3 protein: CASTNRYNQPQHF
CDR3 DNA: TGTGCCAGCACTAACAGGTACAATCAGCCCCAGCATTTT